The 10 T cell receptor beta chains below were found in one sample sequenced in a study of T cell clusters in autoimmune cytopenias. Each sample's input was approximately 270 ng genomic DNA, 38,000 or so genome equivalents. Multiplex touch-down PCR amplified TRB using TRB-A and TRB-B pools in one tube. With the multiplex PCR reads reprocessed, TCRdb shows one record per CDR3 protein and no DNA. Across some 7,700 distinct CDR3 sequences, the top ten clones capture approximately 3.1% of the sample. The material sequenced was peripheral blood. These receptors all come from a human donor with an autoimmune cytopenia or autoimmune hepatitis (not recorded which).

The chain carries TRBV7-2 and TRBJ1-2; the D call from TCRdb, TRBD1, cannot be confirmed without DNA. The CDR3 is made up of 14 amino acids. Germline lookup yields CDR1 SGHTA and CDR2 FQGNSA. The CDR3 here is CASSVAGTGFGYTF.

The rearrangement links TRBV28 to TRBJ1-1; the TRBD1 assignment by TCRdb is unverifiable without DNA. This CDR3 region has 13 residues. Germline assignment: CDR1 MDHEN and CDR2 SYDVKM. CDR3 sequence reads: CASSLVSGTEAFF. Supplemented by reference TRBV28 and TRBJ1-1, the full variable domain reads DVKVTQSSRYLVKRTGEKVFLECVQDMDHENMFWYRQDPGLGLRLIYFSYDVKMKEKGDIPEGYSVSREKKERFSLILESASTNQTSMYLCASSLVSGTEAFFGQGTRLTVV.

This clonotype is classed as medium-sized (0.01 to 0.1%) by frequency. CDR3 sequence: CSVTTGVNQPQHF. This chain connects TRBV29-1 to TRBJ1-5; TCRdb selects TRBD1, and the lack of DNA leaves this call unchecked. The germline V gene encodes CDR1 SQVTM and CDR2 ANQGSEA. The CDR3 covers 13 residues.

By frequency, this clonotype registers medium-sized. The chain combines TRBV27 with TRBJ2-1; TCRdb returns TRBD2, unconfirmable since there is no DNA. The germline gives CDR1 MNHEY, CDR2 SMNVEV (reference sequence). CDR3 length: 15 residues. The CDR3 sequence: CASSRTSGRPNEQFF.

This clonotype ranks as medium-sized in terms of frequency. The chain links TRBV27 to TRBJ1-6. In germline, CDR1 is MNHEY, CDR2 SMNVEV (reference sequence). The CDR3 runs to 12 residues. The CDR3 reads CASSLREGSLHF.

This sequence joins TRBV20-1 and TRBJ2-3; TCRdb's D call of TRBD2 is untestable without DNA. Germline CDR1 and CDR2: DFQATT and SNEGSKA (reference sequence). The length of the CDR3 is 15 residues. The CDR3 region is CSAPMRVASTDTQYF.

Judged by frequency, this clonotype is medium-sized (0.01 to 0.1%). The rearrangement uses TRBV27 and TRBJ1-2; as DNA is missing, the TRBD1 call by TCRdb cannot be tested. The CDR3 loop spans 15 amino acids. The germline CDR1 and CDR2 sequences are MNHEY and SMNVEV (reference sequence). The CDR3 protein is CASKGRLLTDYGYTF.

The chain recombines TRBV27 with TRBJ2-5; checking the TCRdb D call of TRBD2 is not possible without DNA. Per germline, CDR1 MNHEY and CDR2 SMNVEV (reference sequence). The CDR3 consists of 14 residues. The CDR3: CASKTRGFQETQYF.

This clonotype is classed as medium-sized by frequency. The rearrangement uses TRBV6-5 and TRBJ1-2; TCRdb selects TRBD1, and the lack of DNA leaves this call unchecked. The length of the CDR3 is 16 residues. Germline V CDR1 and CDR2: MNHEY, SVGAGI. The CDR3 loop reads CASSFRDHPGTYGYTF.

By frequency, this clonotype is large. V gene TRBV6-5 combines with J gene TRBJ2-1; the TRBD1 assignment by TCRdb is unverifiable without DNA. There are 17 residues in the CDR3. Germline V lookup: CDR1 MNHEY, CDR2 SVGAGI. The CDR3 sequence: CASSYSKQGQGRNEQFF.